Shown below are 7 T cell receptor beta chains from a single sample sequenced in a study of memory CD4+ T cells and cytomegalovirus serostatus. The sort gate was single viable CD3+CD4+CD8-CD45RO+ cells for memory CD4+ T cells. Only in-frame clones appear in the TCRdb table, and some are missing; sequencing was by immunoSEQ multiplex PCR. The sample contains about 60,000 clones, roughly four fifths of which appear only once. The sample comprised memory CD4+ T cells from blood. The receptor source for this set is an adult in good health and CMV-seronegative.

The V and J genes are TRBV7-2 and TRBJ2-3, with 14 bases matching TRBD2. This CDR3 comprises 15 residues. CDR1 and CDR2 (germline): SGHTA, FQGNSA. Germline trimming cut 6 bases from V and 4 bases from J; bases unmatched to any gene: 3. CDR3 DNA: TGTGCCAGCAGAAAGGGACTAGCGGGAGCAGATACGCAGTATTTT. Amino acid sequence: CASRKGLAGADTQYF.

This clone has more than one count but fewer than ten. The chain has TRBV19 and TRBJ1-5; D may be TRBD1 (5 bases). Between the trimmed V and J ends, which lost 3 bases and 5 bases, there was a span of 8 bases. Looked up from germline, CDR1 is LNHDA and CDR2 is SQIVND (reference sequence). The CDR3 extends over 13 amino acids. CDR3 in DNA: TGTGCCAGTAGTATTGGGGGGGATCAGCCCCAGCATTTT. Protein sequence: CASSIGGDQPQHF.

This sequence joins TRBV5-1 and TRBJ1-1; D is perhaps TRBD1 (5 bases). This CDR3 region has 15 residues. Germline V gene sequence: CDR1 SGHRS, CDR2 YFSETQ. V was cut by 0 bases and J by 3 bases, with 12 bases left in between. CDR3 DNA sequence: TGCGCCAGCAGCTTGGGAGGGGCTGGGGACACTGAAGCTTTCTTT. Its protein is CASSLGGAGDTEAFF.

The chain recombines TRBV29-1 with TRBJ1-2; 7 nucleotides agree with TRBD1. V lost 6 bases to trimming and J lost 8 bases; unmatched junction nucleotides: 6. CDR1 and CDR2 from the germline V gene are SQVTM and ANQGSEA. This CDR3 is built from 11 residues. Written as DNA, the CDR3 is TGCAGCGTCCGGGGACAGAGAGGCTACACCTTC. Protein sequence: CSVRGQRGYTF.

A few counts support this clone. The CDR3 nucleotides read TGCGCCAGCAGCCAAGGCACCGGAGGTTTTTATGGCTACACCTTC. Protein product: CASSQGTGGFYGYTF. This chain links TRBV4-1 with TRBJ1-2, with D uncertain. Looked up from germline, CDR1 is MGHRA and CDR2 is YSYEKL. This CDR3 region has 15 residues. The V gene lost 1 base and the J gene lost 5 bases, with 14 bases spanning the gap.

The genes are TRBV6-6 and TRBJ1-2, with D perhaps matching TRBD1 (6 bases). V dropped 6 bases and J dropped 5 bases, with 16 bases sitting between them. Germline V CDR1 and CDR2: MNHNY, SVGAGI (reference sequence). The CDR3 is made up of 14 amino acids. CDR3 sequence (DNA): TGTGCCAGCAGGACGGTGGACAGAGGATATGGCTACACCTTC. Translated: CASRTVDRGYGYTF.

The CDR3: CASSRTGGPSNTGELFF. CDR3 DNA sequence: TGCGCCAGCAGCCGCACAGGGGGCCCATCGAACACCGGGGAGCTGTTTTTT. This chain links TRBV5-1 with TRBJ2-2; 9 bases agree with TRBD1. The CDR3 has 17 residues. CDR1 is SGHRS, CDR2 YFSETQ, per germline. The V gene end was trimmed by 4 bases and the J gene end by 0 bases; junction bases not matched to a gene: 7.